Included here is one TCR beta chain sequence, with context. The source of the sample is a study of healthy donors' naive CD4 and CD8 T cells. Starting from about 0.45 ug of total RNA, TCR libraries were made with linear amplification. TCRdb ran MiXCR on the reads and lists one entry per CDR3 protein. Among around 180,000 distinct CDR3 sequences listed, about 70% were seen once. With 4 bases removed from V and 5 bases from J, the gap between germline ends came to 9 bases. The CDR3 length is 12 residues. CDR1 and CDR2 from the germline V gene are ENHRY and SYGVKD. The sequence derives from a pool of human donors in good health; the sample pools cells from several healthy donors. Specimen: naive CD4+ and CD8+ T cells sorted from blood, pooled from several donors. V and J are TRBV10-3 and TRBJ2-7; D remains ambiguous. The CDR3 DNA reads TGTGCCATCAGTGTATCAGCGAACGAGCAGTACTTC. Amino acid sequence: CAISVSANEQYF.